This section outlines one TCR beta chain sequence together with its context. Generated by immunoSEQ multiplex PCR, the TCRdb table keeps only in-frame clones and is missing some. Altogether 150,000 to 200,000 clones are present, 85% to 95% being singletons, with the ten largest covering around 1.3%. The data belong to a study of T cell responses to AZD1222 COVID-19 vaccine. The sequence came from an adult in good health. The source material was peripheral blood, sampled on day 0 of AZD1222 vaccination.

DNA for the CDR3: TGTGCCAGCAGCTTAGCGGGACAGCCGAGTGAAAAACTGTTTTTT. This sequence encodes CASSLAGQPSEKLFF. V usage is TRBV7-9 and J usage is TRBJ1-4; TRBD1 aligns across 7 bases. The CDR3 is 15 amino acids. The V gene's germline CDR1 is SEHNR and CDR2 FQNEAQ (reference sequence). The junction had 5 bases not matched to a gene; V was cut back by 0 bases and J by 7 bases.